This TCR beta chain was documented in a study of identical twins. CDR1 and CDR2 from the germline V gene are SQVTM and ANQGSEA. CDR3 length: 12 residues. V lost 4 bases and J 3 bases, leaving 9 bases between the germline ends. Study-wide results and caveats: Out-of-frame alpha sequences shared between twins exhibited an excess of low generation probability.

Turning to this clonotype: Its antigen is unknown.

TCRdb called the 5' RACE reads again in MiXCR, with one record for every CDR3 protein. Of around 690,000 distinct CDR3 sequences in the sample, 21% are singletons; the top ten hold roughly 4%. Another study also made use of these data, one on T cells expressing NK-cell markers. That report adds: Eight donors were sequenced, seven testing HCMV-seropositive and one testing seronegative. Dominance of the CD3+CD56-NKG2C+ fraction by these clonotypes also held in several donors.

The receptor's source is a woman aged 18-35 years in good health. The sequencing input was PBMCs. This chain links TRBV29-1 with TRBJ2-5; the D gene is possibly TRBD2 (5 bases). CDR3 nucleotides: TGCAGCGTTGCGCGGCGGGAAGAGACCCAGTACTTC. Translated, it gives CSVARREETQYF. The full variable domain, rest sourced from reference TRBV29-1 and TRBJ2-5, is SAVISQKPSRDICQRGTSLTIQCQVDSQVTMMFWYRQQPGQSLTLIATANQGSEATYESGFVIDKFPISRPNLTFSTLTVSNMSPEDSSIYLCSVARREETQYFGPGTRLLVL.